This entry describes one T cell receptor (beta chain). The record originates from a study of blood T cell repertoires in COVID-19. Study-level information: The United States, Italy and Spain were the sources of the acute and convalescent COVID-19 samples.

V gave up 6 bases and J gave up 4 bases, with 13 bases separating them. The CDR3 has 13 amino acids. Looked up from germline, CDR1 is SGHRS and CDR2 is YFSETQ. In the original processing: Amplified reference gene primers provided the basis for estimating nucleated cell counts. The assay was immunoSEQ multiplex PCR, and TCRdb's table has in-frame clones only and misses some. The D gene and trimming were derived from the DNA, and the V and J assignments and clone size from that table. The sample carries 200,000 to 300,000 clones, 80% to 90% recorded once. The receptor's source is a woman aged 45-59 years with acute or convalescent COVID-19. Sequences were obtained from peripheral blood. This rearrangement joins TRBV5-1 to TRBJ1-2; D is possibly TRBD1 (5 bases). The CDR3 spells CASKEGLGYGYTF. The CDR3, as DNA: TGCGCCAGCAAGGAGGGGTTGGGCTATGGCTACACCTTC.